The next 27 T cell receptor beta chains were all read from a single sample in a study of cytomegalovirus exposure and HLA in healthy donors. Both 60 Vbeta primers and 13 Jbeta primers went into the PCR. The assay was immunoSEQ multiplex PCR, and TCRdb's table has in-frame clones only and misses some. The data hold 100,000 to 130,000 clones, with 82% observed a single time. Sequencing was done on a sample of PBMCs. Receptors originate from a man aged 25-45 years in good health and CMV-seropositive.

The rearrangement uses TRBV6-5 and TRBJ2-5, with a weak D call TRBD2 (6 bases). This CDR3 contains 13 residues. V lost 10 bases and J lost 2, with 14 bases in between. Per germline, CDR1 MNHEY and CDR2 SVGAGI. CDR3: CATEAGGQETQYF. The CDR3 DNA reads TGTGCCACCGAAGCCGGGGGTCAAGAGACCCAGTACTTC.

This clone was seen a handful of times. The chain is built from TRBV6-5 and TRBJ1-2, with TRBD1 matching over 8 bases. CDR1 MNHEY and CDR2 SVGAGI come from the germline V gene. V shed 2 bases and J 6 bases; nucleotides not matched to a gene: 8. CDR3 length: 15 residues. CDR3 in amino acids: CASSYSPGQANGYTF. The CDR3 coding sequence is TGTGCCAGCAGTTACAGCCCGGGACAGGCGAATGGCTACACCTTC.

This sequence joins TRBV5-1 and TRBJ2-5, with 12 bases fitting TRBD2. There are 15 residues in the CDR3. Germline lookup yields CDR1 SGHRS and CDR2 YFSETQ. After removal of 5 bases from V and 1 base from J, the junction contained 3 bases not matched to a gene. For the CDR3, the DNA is TGCGCCAGCAGGTCGACTAGCGGGGGCCAAGAGACCCAGTACTTC. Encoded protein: CASRSTSGGQETQYF.

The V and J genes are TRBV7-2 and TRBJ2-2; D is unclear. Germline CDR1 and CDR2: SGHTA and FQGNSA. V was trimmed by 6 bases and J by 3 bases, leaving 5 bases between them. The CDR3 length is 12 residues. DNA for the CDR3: TGTGCCAGCAGTCGTTACACCGGGGAGCTGTTTTTT. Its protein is CASSRYTGELFF.

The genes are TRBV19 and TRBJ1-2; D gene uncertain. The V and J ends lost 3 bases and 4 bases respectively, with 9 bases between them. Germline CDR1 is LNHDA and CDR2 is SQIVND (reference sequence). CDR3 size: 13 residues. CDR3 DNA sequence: TGTGCCAGTAGTATGATCAGCGCCTATGGCTACACCTTC. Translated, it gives CASSMISAYGYTF.

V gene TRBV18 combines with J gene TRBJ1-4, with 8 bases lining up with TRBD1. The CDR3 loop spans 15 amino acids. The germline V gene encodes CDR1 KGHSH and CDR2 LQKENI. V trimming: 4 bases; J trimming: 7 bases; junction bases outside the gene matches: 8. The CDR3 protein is CASSRGQGSVEKLFF. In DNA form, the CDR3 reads TGTGCCAGCTCACGAGGACAGGGATCGGTTGAAAAACTGTTTTTT.

CDR3 region: CASSWGRRGQRSYNEQFF. CDR3 bases: TGCGCCAGCAGCTGGGGCCGGCGGGGACAGAGGTCCTACAATGAGCAGTTCTTC. The J gene is TRBJ2-1, the V gene TRBV5-1; a weak D match, TRBD1 (7 bases). Per germline, CDR1 SGHRS and CDR2 YFSETQ. V was cut by 3 bases and J by 1 base, with 20 bases left in between. The length of the CDR3 is 18 residues.

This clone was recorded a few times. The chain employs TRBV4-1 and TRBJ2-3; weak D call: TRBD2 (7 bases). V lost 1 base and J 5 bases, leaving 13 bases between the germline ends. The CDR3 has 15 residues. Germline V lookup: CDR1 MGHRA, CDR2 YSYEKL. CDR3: CASSQGGGGGDTQYF. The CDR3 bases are TGCGCCAGCAGCCAAGGCGGGGGCGGGGGAGATACGCAGTATTTT.

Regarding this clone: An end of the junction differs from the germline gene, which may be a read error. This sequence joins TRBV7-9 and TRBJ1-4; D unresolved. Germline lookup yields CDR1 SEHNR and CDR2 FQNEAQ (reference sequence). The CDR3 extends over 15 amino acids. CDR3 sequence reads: CSSSHNGETNEKLFF. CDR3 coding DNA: TGTTCCAGCAGCCACAACGGGGAGACTAATGAAAAACTGTTTTTT.

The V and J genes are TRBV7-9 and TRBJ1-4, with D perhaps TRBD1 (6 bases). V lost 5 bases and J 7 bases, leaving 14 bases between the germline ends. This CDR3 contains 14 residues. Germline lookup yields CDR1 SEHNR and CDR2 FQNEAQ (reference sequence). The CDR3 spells CASSPQGVGEKLFF. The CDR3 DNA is TGTGCCAGCAGCCCACAGGGAGTGGGTGAAAAACTGTTTTTT.

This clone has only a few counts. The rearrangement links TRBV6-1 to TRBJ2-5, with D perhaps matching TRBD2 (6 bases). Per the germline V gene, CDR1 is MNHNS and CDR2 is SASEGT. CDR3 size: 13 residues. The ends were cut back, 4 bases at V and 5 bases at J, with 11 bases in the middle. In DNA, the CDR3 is TGTGCCAGCAGTGGTCGGGGGACGGAGACCCAGTACTTC. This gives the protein CASSGRGTETQYF.

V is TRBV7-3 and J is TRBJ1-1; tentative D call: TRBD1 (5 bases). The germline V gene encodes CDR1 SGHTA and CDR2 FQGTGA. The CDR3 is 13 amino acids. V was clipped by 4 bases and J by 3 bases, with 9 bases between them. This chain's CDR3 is CASSSGGDTEAFF. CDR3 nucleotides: TGTGCCAGCAGCTCCGGGGGAGACACTGAAGCTTTCTTT.

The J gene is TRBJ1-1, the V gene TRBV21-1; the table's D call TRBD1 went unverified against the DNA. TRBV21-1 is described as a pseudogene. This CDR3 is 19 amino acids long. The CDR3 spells CASSKALSYWTETIKEAFF. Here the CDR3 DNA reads TGTGCCAGCAGCAAAGCGCTTTCCTACTGGACAGAAACCATAAAGGAAGCTTTCTTT.

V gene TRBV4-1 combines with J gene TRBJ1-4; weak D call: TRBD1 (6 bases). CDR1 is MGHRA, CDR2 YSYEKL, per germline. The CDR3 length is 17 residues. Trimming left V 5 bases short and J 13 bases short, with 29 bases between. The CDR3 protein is CASSFFARDKDEGRLFF. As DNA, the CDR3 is TGCGCCAGCAGCTTTTTTGCCAGGGACAAGGATGAGGGTCGACTGTTTTTT.

CDR3 amino acids: CASSPRGQYYEQYF. For the CDR3, the DNA is TGTGCCAGCAGCCCTCGTGGACAGTACTACGAGCAGTACTTC. The V call is TRBV7-9, the J call TRBJ2-7; maybe TRBD1 (6 bases). Germline V lookup: CDR1 SEHNR, CDR2 FQNEAQ (reference sequence). This CDR3 region has 14 residues. V shed 5 bases and J shed 3 bases, with 14 bases lying between them.

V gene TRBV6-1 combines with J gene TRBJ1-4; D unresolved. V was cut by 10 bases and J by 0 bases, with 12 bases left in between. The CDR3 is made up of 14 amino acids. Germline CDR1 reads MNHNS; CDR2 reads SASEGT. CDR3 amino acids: CATFYGATNEKLFF. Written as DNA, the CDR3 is TGTGCCACCTTCTACGGTGCAACTAATGAAAAACTGTTTTTT.

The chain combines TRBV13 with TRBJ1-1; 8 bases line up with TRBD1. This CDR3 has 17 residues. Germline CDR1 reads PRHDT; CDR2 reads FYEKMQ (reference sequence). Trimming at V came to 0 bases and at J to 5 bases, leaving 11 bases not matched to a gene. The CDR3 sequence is CASSLGGQGIYGTEAFF. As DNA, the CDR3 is TGTGCCAGCAGCTTAGGCGGACAGGGAATCTATGGAACTGAAGCTTTCTTT. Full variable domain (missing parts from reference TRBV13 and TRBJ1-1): AAGVIQSPRHLIKEKRETATLKCYPIPRHDTVYWYQQGPGQDPQFLISFYEKMQSDKGSIPDRFSAQQFSDYHSELNMSSLELGDSALYFCASSLGGQGIYGTEAFFGQGTRLTVV.

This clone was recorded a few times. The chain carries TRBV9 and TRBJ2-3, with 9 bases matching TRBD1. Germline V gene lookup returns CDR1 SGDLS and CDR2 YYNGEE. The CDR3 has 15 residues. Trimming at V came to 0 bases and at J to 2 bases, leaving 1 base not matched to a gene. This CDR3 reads CASSVGTGVTDTQYF. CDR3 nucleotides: TGTGCCAGCAGCGTAGGGACAGGGGTCACAGATACGCAGTATTTT.

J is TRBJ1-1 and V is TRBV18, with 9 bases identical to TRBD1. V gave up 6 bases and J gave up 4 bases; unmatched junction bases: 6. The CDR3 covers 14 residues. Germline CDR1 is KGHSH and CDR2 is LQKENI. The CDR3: CASSPRQGGTEAFF. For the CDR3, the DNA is TGTGCCAGCTCCCCTAGACAGGGGGGCACTGAAGCTTTCTTT.

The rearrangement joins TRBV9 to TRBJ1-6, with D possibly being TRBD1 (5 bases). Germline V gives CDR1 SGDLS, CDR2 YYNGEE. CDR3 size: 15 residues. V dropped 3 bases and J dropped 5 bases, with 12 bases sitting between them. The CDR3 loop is CASSARQPNNSPLHF. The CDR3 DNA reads TGTGCCAGCAGCGCTCGACAGCCTAATAATTCACCCCTCCACTTT.

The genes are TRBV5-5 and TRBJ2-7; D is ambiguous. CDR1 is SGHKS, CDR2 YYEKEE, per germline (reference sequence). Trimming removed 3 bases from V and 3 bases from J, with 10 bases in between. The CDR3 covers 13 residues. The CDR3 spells CASSWSGLYEQYF. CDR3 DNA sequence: TGTGCCAGCAGCTGGTCAGGTCTCTACGAGCAGTACTTC.

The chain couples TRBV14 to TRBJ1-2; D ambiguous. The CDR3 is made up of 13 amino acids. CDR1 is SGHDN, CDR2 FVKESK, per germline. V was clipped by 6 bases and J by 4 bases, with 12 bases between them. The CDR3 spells CASSRGRGYGYTF. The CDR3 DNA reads TGTGCCAGCAGTCGGGGTCGCGGCTATGGCTACACCTTC.

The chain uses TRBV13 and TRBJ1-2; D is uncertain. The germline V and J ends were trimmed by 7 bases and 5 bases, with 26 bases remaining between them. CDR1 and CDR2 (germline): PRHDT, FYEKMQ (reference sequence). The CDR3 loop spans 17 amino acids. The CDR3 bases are TGTGCCAGCACCTTTTTCCTAAGCCCAACCTCGAGGTATGGCTACACCTTC. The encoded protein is CASTFFLSPTSRYGYTF.

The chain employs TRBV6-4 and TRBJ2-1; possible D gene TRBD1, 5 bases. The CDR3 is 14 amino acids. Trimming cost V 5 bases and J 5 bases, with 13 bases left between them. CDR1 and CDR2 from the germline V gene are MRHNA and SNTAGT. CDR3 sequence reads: CASSTGKDDNEQFF. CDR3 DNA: TGTGCCAGCAGTACAGGTAAAGATGACAATGAGCAGTTCTTC.

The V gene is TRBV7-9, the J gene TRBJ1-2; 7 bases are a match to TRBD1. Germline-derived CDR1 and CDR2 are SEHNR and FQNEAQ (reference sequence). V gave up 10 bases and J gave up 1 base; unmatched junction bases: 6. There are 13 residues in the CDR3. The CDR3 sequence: CATPDRRNYGYTF. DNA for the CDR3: TGTGCCACCCCGGACAGGCGTAACTATGGCTACACCTTC.

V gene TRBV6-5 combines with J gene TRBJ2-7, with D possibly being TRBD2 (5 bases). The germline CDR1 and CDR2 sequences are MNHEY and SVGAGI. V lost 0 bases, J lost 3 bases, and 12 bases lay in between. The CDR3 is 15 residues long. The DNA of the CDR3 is TGTGCCAGCAGTTACTCGGGCGACGGACTCTACGAGCAGTACTTC. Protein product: CASSYSGDGLYEQYF.

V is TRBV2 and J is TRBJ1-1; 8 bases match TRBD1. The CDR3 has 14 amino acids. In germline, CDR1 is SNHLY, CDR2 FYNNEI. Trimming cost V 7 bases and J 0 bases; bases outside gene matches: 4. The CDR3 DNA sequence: TGTGCCAGCACTAAGACAGGGGTGAACACTGAAGCTTTCTTT. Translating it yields CASTKTGVNTEAFF.